The 11 T cell receptor beta chains presented below share a single source sample, sequenced in a study of human T cells and chemical hapten exposure (TCRdb year 2021). Library creation used RACE. Sequencing instrument: NextSeq 500. The public sequencing data were trimmed at Q25 with fastp and processed into clonotypes with MiXCR by TCRdb, which kept only in-frame beta chains. Each CDR3 protein appears once, grouped with its most common genes and DNA. This sample gives some 400,000 distinct CDR3 sequences in total; 4.5% to 6% of them show up just once. Of the sample, about 2.5% falls within the top ten clones. What the time point label conveys for this sample: pre-sensitization, week 0. Taken with the paper, the label for treatment or condition translates to: therapeutic diphenylcyclopropenone sensitization with weekly scalp DPC. Sequenced here: whole blood, sampled in connection with sensitization to the hapten diphenylcyclopropenone (DPC). These receptors originate from a woman between 50 and 59 years old with alopecia areata. Some clones in this sample may be carry-over from other donors' samples.

This clonotype was picked up many times. The V call is TRBV27, the J call TRBJ2-1; D gene unclear. Per the germline V gene, CDR1 is MNHEY and CDR2 is SMNVEV (reference sequence). V gave up 6 bases and J gave up 2 bases, with 11 bases separating them. The CDR3 consists of 14 residues. The CDR3: CASSTGLTYNEQFF. CDR3 coding DNA: TGTGCCAGCAGCACGGGCCTAACCTACAATGAGCAGTTCTTC.

The rearrangement links TRBV9 to TRBJ1-3, with D tentatively TRBD1 (6 bases). The CDR3 has 16 amino acids. The germline CDR1 and CDR2 sequences are SGDLS and YYNGEE. V was pared by 2 bases and J by 1 base, with 13 bases between. CDR3 sequence reads: CASSVGNRVSGNTIYF. CDR3 coding DNA: TGTGCCAGCAGCGTTGGGAACAGGGTTTCTGGAAACACCATATATTTT.

At least ten counts were recorded for this clonotype. The chain employs TRBV29-1 and TRBJ1-3, with 10 bases that match TRBD1. The CDR3 is made up of 16 amino acids. V shed 1 base and J 8 bases; nucleotides not matched to a gene: 11. CDR1 SQVTM and CDR2 ANQGSEA come from the germline V gene. CDR3 region: CSVEGLETGGEYTIYF. The CDR3 region has the DNA TGCAGCGTTGAAGGTCTTGAGACAGGGGGCGAATACACCATATATTTT.

This clonotype was counted many times. The CDR3 DNA reads TGTGCCAGCAGCCCGCGGGCCGGTTATAGCAATCAGCCCCAGCATTTT. This translates into CASSPRAGYSNQPQHF. The genes are TRBV7-2 and TRBJ1-5; no definite D call. Trimming removed 5 bases at V and 0 bases at J, with 14 bases between. The CDR3 is made up of 16 amino acids. Germline CDR1 reads SGHTA; CDR2 reads FQGNSA. The full variable domain, with the rest looked up from reference TRBV7-2 and TRBJ1-5, is GAGVSQSPSNKVTEKGKDVELRCDPISGHTALYWYRQSLGQGLEFLIYFQGNSAPDKSGLPSDRFSAERTGGSVSTLTIQRTQQEDSAVYLCASSPRAGYSNQPQHFGDGTRLSIL.

This clonotype was observed at least ten times. V usage is TRBV7-2 and J usage is TRBJ1-1; 9 positions agree with TRBD1. This CDR3 has 13 amino acids. Germline-derived CDR1 and CDR2 are SGHTA and FQGNSA. Trimming cost V 6 bases and J 8 bases; bases outside gene matches: 7. This CDR3 reads CASRFRTGVEAFF. The CDR3 DNA reads TGTGCCAGCAGGTTCCGGACAGGGGTAGAAGCTTTCTTT.

The V and J genes are TRBV6-2 or TRBV6-3 and TRBJ2-1; D is perhaps TRBD1 (5 bases). The ends were cut back, 7 bases at V and 10 bases at J, with 11 bases in the middle. Germline assignment: CDR1 MNHEY and CDR2 SVGEGT. This CDR3 is built from 11 residues. For the CDR3, the DNA is TGTGCCAGCAAAGCCAGGGAAGAGCAGTTCTTC. Residues: CASKAREEQFF.

There are many counts of this clonotype. The V and J genes are TRBV18 and TRBJ2-1; 9 bases align to TRBD2. Trimming at V came to 0 bases and at J to 6 bases, leaving 3 bases not matched to a gene. The length of the CDR3 is 15 residues. CDR1 and CDR2 from the germline V gene are KGHSH and LQKENI. The CDR3 nucleotides are TGTGCCAGCTCACCACCCGGCGGGGGGGGCAATGAGCAGTTCTTC. Translating gives CASSPPGGGGNEQFF.

This clonotype was observed a few times. The chain recombines TRBV12-3 or TRBV12-4 with TRBJ1-1; D is undetermined. Trimming stripped 4 bases from V and 7 bases from J, with 13 bases between. CDR3 length: 13 residues. This chain's CDR3 is CASSYRPGSEAFF. The CDR3, as DNA: TGTGCCAGCAGTTACCGACCCGGGAGTGAAGCTTTCTTT.

There are a few counts of this clonotype. This chain connects TRBV6-5 to TRBJ1-5, with D unresolved. Germline CDR1 MNHEY, CDR2 SVGAGI. The CDR3 spans 14 residues. The V end was cut by 2 bases, the J end by 6 bases, with 11 bases between. The CDR3 sequence: CASSYGWEGQPQHF. DNA of the CDR3: TGTGCCAGCAGTTACGGTTGGGAGGGTCAGCCCCAGCATTTT.

This clonotype was counted at least ten times. The chain links TRBV10-1 to TRBJ2-3; D may be TRBD1 (5 bases). V shed 6 bases and J shed 3 bases, with 16 bases lying between them. Germline-derived CDR1 and CDR2 are WNHNN and SYGVQD (reference sequence). The CDR3 is 15 amino acids. The CDR3 protein is CASSGAQTVTDTQYF. For the CDR3, the DNA is TGCGCCAGCAGCGGAGCTCAGACAGTGACAGATACGCAGTATTTT.

The J gene is TRBJ2-3, the V gene TRBV11-2; 7 nucleotides align to TRBD1. The CDR3 sequence is 13 residues long. Germline lookup yields CDR1 SGHAT and CDR2 FQNNGV. Trimming cost V 7 bases and J 8 bases; bases outside gene matches: 9. The CDR3 reads CASMRATGTTQYF. The CDR3 nucleotides are TGTGCCAGCATGCGAGCGACAGGGACTACGCAGTATTTT.